The 28 T cell receptor beta chains given below trace back to one sample, sequenced in a study of blood T cells in healthy people across ages. The use of a sample-barcoded 5' primer and a J-beta primer mix characterized a second PCR of roughly 7 to 12 cycles. Via MiXCR, TCRdb re-called the 5' RACE reads, giving one row per CDR3 protein. The sample records more than 800,000 distinct CDR3 sequences, less than 35% being singletons. The sequencing input was blood. The receptors originated from a woman older than 75 in good health.

Concerning this clonotype itself: This may stem from a read error, because a much larger clone lies one nucleotide away. The genes are TRBV7-2 and TRBJ2-5, with D unclear. The CDR3 runs to 14 residues. The germline CDR1 and CDR2 sequences are SGHTA and FQGNSA. The CDR3 spells CASSLARQQEAQYF. The DNA for the CDR3 is TGTGCCAGCAGCTTAGCGCGGCAGCAAGAGGCCCAGTACTTC.

This clonotype was seen a handful of times. V and J are TRBV20-1 and TRBJ1-6; D possibly corresponds to TRBD1 (6 bases). Germline V CDR1 and CDR2: DFQATT, SNEGSKA (reference sequence). The CDR3 contains 14 residues. V was clipped by 4 bases and J by 10 bases, with 17 bases between them. CDR3 DNA sequence: TGCAGTGCTATCCCCGGCAGGGGTGCCTCACCCCTCCACTTT. This encodes CSAIPGRGASPLHF.

This clonotype was counted a few times. The V call is TRBV19, the J call TRBJ1-1; D unclear. Germline CDR1 and CDR2: LNHDA and SQIVND (reference sequence). The length of the CDR3 is 12 residues. The germline V and J ends were trimmed by 6 bases and 4 bases, with 9 bases remaining between them. CDR3 DNA: TGTGCCAGTAGCCCTCAGCGCACTGAAGCTTTCTTT. The encoded protein is CASSPQRTEAFF.

This clonotype was recorded many times. This chain connects TRBV12-3 or TRBV12-4 to TRBJ2-7, with TRBD2 matching 12 bases. This CDR3 has 16 amino acids. Trimming cost V 5 bases and J 2 bases; bases outside gene matches: 7. Here the CDR3 DNA reads TGTGCCAGCAGTCGAACTAGCGGGGGGTTAGCCTACGAGCAGTACTTC. Its protein is CASSRTSGGLAYEQYF.

As regards this clonotype: A read error may explain this, as a much larger clone is one base away. The gene calls are TRBV7-2 and TRBJ1-6; D is ambiguous. V was clipped by 7 bases and J by 6 bases, with 10 bases between them. Germline V gene lookup returns CDR1 SGHTA and CDR2 FQGNSA. The CDR3 is 13 amino acids. This chain's CDR3 is CASNSSSNSPLHF. CDR3 DNA sequence: TGTGCCAGCAACTCGTCGAGTAATTCACCCCTCCACTTT.

Regarding this clonotype: This may be a read error, as it is one base from a much larger clone. The chain combines TRBV28 with TRBJ2-7; maybe TRBD1 (6 bases). CDR3 size: 15 residues. The V gene lost 7 bases and the J gene lost 5 bases, with 21 bases spanning the gap. The germline CDR1 and CDR2 sequences are MDHEN and SYDVKM. The CDR3 DNA sequence: TGTGCCAGCAATCCCGGGGACACCGACGTCCACGAGCAGTACTTC. Its translation: CASNPGDTDVHEQYF.

The rearrangement joins TRBV7-2 to TRBJ2-7; no firm D call. Trimming took 0 bases from V and 7 from J, leaving 10 bases between them. The CDR3 runs to 13 residues. CDR1 SGHTA and CDR2 FQGNSA come from the germline V gene. CDR3 loop: CASSLATPGEQYF. DNA of the CDR3: TGTGCCAGCAGCTTAGCAACCCCTGGAGAGCAGTACTTC.

This clonotype was counted many times. The chain recombines TRBV5-8 with TRBJ2-6; possibly TRBD1 for D (6 bases). The CDR3 consists of 16 residues. V was shortened by 2 bases and J by 2 bases, with 11 bases between the two germline ends. Germline assignment: CDR1 SGHTS and CDR2 YDEGEE. CDR3 residues: CASSFRTDTGANVLTF. The CDR3 DNA follows: TGTGCCAGCAGCTTCCGGACAGATACTGGGGCCAACGTCCTGACTTTC.

This clonotype was seen at least ten times. V gene TRBV5-1 combines with J gene TRBJ2-1; 7 bases line up with TRBD1. The CDR3 consists of 16 residues. CDR1 is SGHRS, CDR2 YFSETQ, per germline. V was pared by 4 bases and J by 4 bases, with 11 bases of the junction left unmatched. For the CDR3, the DNA is TGCGCCAGCAGCCCCTCAAGGGGACAGACTTACAATGAGCAGTTCTTC. It encodes CASSPSRGQTYNEQFF.

This clonotype appeared many times. CDR3 nucleotides: TGCGCCAGCAGCTCGGAGATTGGGTGGGGCTACACCTTC. Encoded protein: CASSSEIGWGYTF. The chain carries TRBV5-1 and TRBJ1-2; D not certain. Germline assignment: CDR1 SGHRS and CDR2 YFSETQ. The CDR3 runs 13 residues. With 3 bases removed from V and 8 bases from J, the gap between germline ends came to 14 bases.

This clonotype was seen more than once but under ten times. The rearrangement joins TRBV7-2 to TRBJ1-5; D may be TRBD1 (5 bases). Germline CDR1 reads SGHTA; CDR2 reads FQGNSA. The V and J ends lost 4 bases and 0 bases respectively, with 13 bases between them. The CDR3 consists of 16 residues. CDR3 nucleotides: TGTGCCAGCAGCTCCCACAGGACGTATAGCAATCAGCCCCAGCATTTT. This encodes CASSSHRTYSNQPQHF.

This clonotype showed up many times. The rearrangement uses TRBV5-1 and TRBJ2-7, with D possibly TRBD2 on 5 matching bases. This CDR3 contains 16 residues. V was pared by 0 bases and J by 7 bases, with 20 bases between. Germline V gene data show CDR1 as SGHRS and CDR2 as YFSETQ. Here the CDR3 reads CASSLAPEGTRREQYF. CDR3 DNA: TGCGCCAGCAGCTTGGCGCCCGAGGGCACCCGTCGGGAGCAGTACTTC.

This clonotype was detected a few times. The genes are TRBV25-1 and TRBJ2-1; TRBD2 matches at 8 bases. The J call is uncertain, as TRBJ2-7 better fits the DNA end. The CDR3 runs to 16 residues. Germline V gene lookup returns CDR1 MGHDK and CDR2 SYGVNS. CDR3 loop: CASSRSELAGYNEQYF. As DNA, the CDR3 is TGTGCCAGCAGCCGCTCCGAGCTAGCGGGCTACAATGAGCAGTACTTC.

In its sample, this clonotype was seen a few times. The V and J genes are TRBV29-1 and TRBJ1-1; the D gene is possibly TRBD1 (5 bases). Germline assignment: CDR1 SQVTM and CDR2 ANQGSEA. The V end lost 7 bases, the J end lost 3 bases, and 12 bases lay between the germline ends. There are 12 residues in the CDR3. The CDR3 nucleotides read TGCAGCGCAGGGAGGTGGGACACTGAAGCTTTCTTT. Translating it yields CSAGRWDTEAFF.

This clonotype has only a few counts. This may arise from a read error, as a much more abundant clone is one base away. The CDR3 coding sequence is TGTGCCAGCAGCTTAGACGGGACAGGTTATGGCTACACCTTC. Its translation: CASSLDGTGYGYTF. This chain joins TRBV7-2 and TRBJ1-2; TRBD1 aligns across 8 bases. V lost 1 base, J lost 5 bases, and 3 bases stayed unmatched. Germline-derived CDR1 and CDR2 are SGHTA and FQGNSA. This CDR3 has 14 amino acids. Full variable domain (missing parts from reference TRBV7-2 and TRBJ1-2): GAGVSQSPSNKVTEKGKDVELRCDPISGHTALYWYRQSLGQGLEFLIYFQGNSAPDKSGLPSDRFSAERTGGSVSTLTIQRTQQEDSAVYLCASSLDGTGYGYTFGSGTRLTVV.

This clonotype was observed a handful of times. At one end the junction does not follow the germline gene, possibly because of a read error. The J gene is TRBJ2-1, the V gene TRBV12-3 or TRBV12-4, with 7 bases lining up with TRBD2. This CDR3 region has 15 residues. CDR3 amino acids: CASSLGGSSYNERFF. Here the CDR3 DNA reads TGTGCCAGCAGTTTGGGCGGGAGCTCCTACAATGAGCGGTTCTTC.

J is TRBJ2-2 and V is TRBV6-2 or TRBV6-3; TRBD1 matches at 12 bases. CDR1 is MNHEY, CDR2 SVGEGT, per germline. The CDR3 contains 19 residues. J lost 4 bases, V lost 4 bases, and 13 bases had no gene match. For the CDR3, the DNA is TGTGCCAGCAGTTTGCGTTGGCCGGGACAGGGGGCCAGCACCGGGGAGCTGTTTTTT. This translates into CASSLRWPGQGASTGELFF.

The chain has TRBV30 and TRBJ1-2, with D possibly being TRBD1 (5 bases). This CDR3 has 13 amino acids. Germline V gene lookup returns CDR1 GTSNPN and CDR2 SVGIG (reference sequence). V was trimmed by 0 bases and J by 2 bases, leaving 7 bases between them. The CDR3: CAWSVGTNYGYTF. CDR3 nucleotide sequence: TGTGCCTGGAGTGTAGGGACCAACTATGGCTACACCTTC.

This clonotype has more than one count but fewer than ten. The V and J genes are TRBV12-3 or TRBV12-4 and TRBJ1-2; weak D call: TRBD1 (5 bases). This CDR3 comprises 15 residues. Between the trimmed V and J ends, which lost 1 base and 5 bases, there was a span of 14 bases. In DNA, the CDR3 is TGTGCCAGCAGTTTAGTGGTAGGGGATTTTTATGGCTACACCTTC. This codes for CASSLVVGDFYGYTF.

In its sample, this clonotype was seen many times. The chain links TRBV20-1 to TRBJ2-3; 10 bases match TRBD1. Germline V gene sequence: CDR1 DFQATT, CDR2 SNEGSKA (reference sequence). CDR3 size: 15 residues. The V and J ends lost 3 bases and 5 bases, in that order; junction bases with no gene match: 8. CDR3 amino acids: CSARPGQGLIDTQYF. CDR3 sequence (DNA): TGCAGTGCTAGGCCGGGACAGGGGTTAATAGATACGCAGTATTTT.

This clonotype occurred many times. The junction departs from germline at one end; a sequencing error may be responsible. The rearrangement links TRBV5-1 to TRBJ1-2, with 7 nucleotides matching TRBD1. Per the germline V gene, CDR1 is SGHRS and CDR2 is YFSETQ. This CDR3 contains 13 residues. CDR3 protein: CASSLQGRDGYTF. The CDR3 DNA is TGTGCCAGCAGCTTACAGGGGCGTGATGGCTACACCTTC.

This clonotype has a single count. V gene TRBV14 combines with J gene TRBJ2-7, with D unresolved. V lost 1 base to trimming and J lost 3 bases, with 7 bases between them. CDR1 is SGHDN, CDR2 FVKESK, per germline. The CDR3 has 13 amino acids. CDR3 loop: CASSQGRLYEQYF. In DNA form, the CDR3 reads TGTGCCAGCAGCCAAGGACGGCTCTACGAGCAGTACTTC.

There are a few counts of this clonotype. The chain joins TRBV24-1 to TRBJ2-2; D is undetermined. The CDR3 is made up of 13 amino acids. V was clipped by 0 bases and J by 5 bases, with 3 bases between them. Germline assignment: CDR1 KGHDR and CDR2 SFDVKD. CDR3 nucleotide sequence: TGTGCCACCAGTGATTTGGGGACCGGGGAGCTGTTTTTT. This translates into CATSDLGTGELFF.

In this sample, this clonotype turned up many times. CDR3 protein: CASSGVFNSPLHF. CDR3 nucleotides: TGTGCCAGCTCAGGGGTTTTTAATTCACCCCTCCACTTT. The chain carries TRBV6-5 and TRBJ1-6; tentative D call: TRBD1 (6 bases). The germline gives CDR1 MNHEY, CDR2 SVGAGI. The CDR3 spans 13 residues. V lost 8 bases and J 6 bases, leaving 11 bases between the germline ends.

Regarding this clonotype: Mismatch with germline at one junction end may stem from a read error. The rearrangement uses TRBV2 and TRBJ2-5; TRBD2 matches 10 bases. The CDR3 loop spans 15 amino acids. Germline-derived CDR1 and CDR2 are SNHLY and FYNNEI. CDR3 sequence: CASSKAGTSEETQYF. Written as DNA, the CDR3 is TGTGCCAGCAGTAAAGCCGGGACTAGCGAAGAGACCCAGTACTTC.

This clonotype was observed a few times. At one of its ends the junction is not consistent with the germline gene, which may arise from a read error. This rearrangement joins TRBV6-2 or TRBV6-3 to TRBJ2-7; D not resolved. The CDR3 totals 14 residues. Germline V gene data show CDR1 as MNHEY and CDR2 as SVGEGT. Written as DNA, the CDR3 is TGTGCCAGCAGGTACTCAGAGACAAACAACGAGCAGTACTTC. Its translation is CASRYSETNNEQYF.

This clonotype was counted a few times. V and J are TRBV7-2 and TRBJ2-2; D is possibly TRBD1 (6 bases). Germline loops: CDR1 SGHTA, CDR2 FQGNSA. The CDR3 consists of 14 residues. Trimming pared 6 bases from V and 4 bases from J, leaving 12 bases between. The CDR3 loop is CASRGARATGELFF. DNA of the CDR3: TGTGCCAGCAGGGGGGCACGAGCCACCGGGGAGCTGTTTTTT.

This clonotype showed up many times. J is TRBJ2-6 and V is TRBV6-1; possibly TRBD1 for D (6 bases). V dropped 6 bases and J dropped 1 base, with 10 bases sitting between them. CDR1 is MNHNS, CDR2 SASEGT, per germline. This CDR3 has 15 amino acids. The CDR3 DNA reads as TGTGCCAGCAGCGTACAGGGTTCTGGGGCCAACGTCCTGACTTTC. It translates to CASSVQGSGANVLTF.